This TCR beta chain was retrieved from a study of cytomegalovirus exposure and HLA in healthy donors. Use of 60 Vbeta and 13 Jbeta primers characterized the PCR. Produced via immunoSEQ multiplex PCR; TCRdb's table is partial and in-frame only. The profile shows 150,000 to 180,000 clones, 80% of them singletons. In germline, CDR1 is SNHLY, CDR2 FYNNEI. The V end lost 4 bases, the J end lost 3 bases, and 10 bases lay between the germline ends. CDR3 length equals 14 residues. Study-level results: Per a later analysis, about 15,000 TCR beta sequences showed association with HLA alleles at 0.05 false discovery rate. A later analysis found that most CMV-associated TCR beta chains appeared HLA-restricted.

This clone was recorded a few times. As yet, its antigen is unknown. The chain links TRBV2 to TRBJ1-5; TRBD1 might be the D (6 bases). This TCR derives from a woman aged 40 to 50 in good health and CMV-seropositive. Sequenced sample: PBMCs. The CDR3 loop reads CASSAGTTNQPQHF. The DNA for the CDR3 is TGTGCCAGCAGTGCAGGGACAACCAATCAGCCCCAGCATTTT.